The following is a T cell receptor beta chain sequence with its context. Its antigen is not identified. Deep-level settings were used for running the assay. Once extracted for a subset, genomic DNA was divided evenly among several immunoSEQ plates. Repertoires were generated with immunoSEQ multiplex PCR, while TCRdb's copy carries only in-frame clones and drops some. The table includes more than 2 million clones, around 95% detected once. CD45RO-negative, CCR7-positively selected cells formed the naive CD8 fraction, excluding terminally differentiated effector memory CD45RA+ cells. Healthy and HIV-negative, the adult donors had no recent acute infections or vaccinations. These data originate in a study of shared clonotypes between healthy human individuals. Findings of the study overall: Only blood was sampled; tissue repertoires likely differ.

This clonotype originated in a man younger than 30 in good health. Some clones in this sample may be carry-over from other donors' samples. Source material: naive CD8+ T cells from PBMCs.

CDR3 nucleotides: TGTGCCAGTAGTACGGGCCCCGAGCCAGGCTACGAGCAGTACTTC. Translation gives CASSTGPEPGYEQYF. V and J are TRBV19 and TRBJ2-7, with unresolved D. The length of the CDR3 is 15 residues. V gave up 4 bases and J gave up 3 bases, with 16 bases separating them. Germline V gene data show CDR1 as LNHDA and CDR2 as SQIVND (reference sequence).